The 25 T cell receptor beta chains given below trace back to one sample, sequenced in a study of T-cell memory formation after mild COVID-19. Using its own MiXCR run on the 5' RACE reads, TCRdb lists one record per CDR3 protein. Of about 340,000 distinct CDR3 sequences in the sample, approximately 22% were seen once. Source material: PBMCs or a T cell subset sorted from them (not recorded which). The receptors here all came from a man aged 18-30 years who had mild COVID-19 (a few samples of this study predate the infection). Cell type and time point are not known.

This clonotype was counted a few times. This chain connects TRBV5-1 to TRBJ2-1; 7 nucleotides line up with TRBD1. V was pared by 2 bases and J by 7 bases, with 9 bases of the junction left unmatched. The length of the CDR3 is 15 residues. Germline lookup yields CDR1 SGHRS and CDR2 YFSETQ. The CDR3 bases are TGCGCCAGCAGCTTAGACCCCCGGGACAGAAATGAGCAGTTCTTC. Translation gives CASSLDPRDRNEQFF.

The chain recombines TRBV6-2 or TRBV6-3 with TRBJ1-1; D gene uncertain. V was pared by 2 bases and J by 3 bases, with 7 bases between. This CDR3 is built from 13 residues. CDR1 is MNHEY and CDR2 is SVGEGT in the germline V gene. CDR3 sequence: CASSYEEDTEAFF. Written as DNA, the CDR3 is TGTGCCAGCAGTTACGAGGAGGACACTGAAGCTTTCTTT.

The V call is TRBV12-3 or TRBV12-4, the J call TRBJ1-1, with D hard to call. This CDR3 contains 11 residues. The germline V and J ends were trimmed by 7 bases and 6 bases, with 9 bases remaining between them. CDR3 coding DNA: TGTGCCAGCATCTGGAGAGCTGAAGCTTTCTTT. Amino acids: CASIWRAEAFF.

In this sample, this clonotype turned up many times. V usage is TRBV4-2 and J usage is TRBJ2-3; 7 nucleotides line up with TRBD2. The V gene's germline CDR1 is LGHNA and CDR2 YNFKEQ. The CDR3 sequence is 15 residues long. The V gene end was trimmed by 4 bases and the J gene end by 4 bases; junction bases not matched to a gene: 8. The CDR3 coding sequence is TGTGCCAGCAGCCCACCTCCGGGACTACCAGATACGCAGTATTTT. It translates to CASSPPPGLPDTQYF.

The gene calls are TRBV27 and TRBJ1-2; no clear D gene. Germline-derived CDR1 and CDR2 are MNHEY and SMNVEV (reference sequence). Trimming cost V 6 bases and J 4 bases, with 15 bases left between them. This CDR3 comprises 14 residues. The CDR3: CASRPREGFYGYTF. The CDR3 DNA sequence: TGTGCCAGCAGGCCGAGGGAAGGTTTCTATGGCTACACCTTC.

The chain combines TRBV2 with TRBJ1-5; no clear D gene. Between the trimmed V and J ends, which lost 8 bases and 2 bases, there was a span of 10 bases. CDR3 length: 13 amino acids. Germline values: CDR1 SNHLY, CDR2 FYNNEI. The chain's CDR3 is CASGPQGNQPQHF. The CDR3 DNA reads as TGTGCCAGCGGCCCCCAGGGCAATCAGCCCCAGCATTTT.

This clonotype was detected only a few times. The chain links TRBV2 to TRBJ2-1; 7 bases are a match to TRBD1. With V trimmed by 6 bases and J by 4 bases, 9 bases remained unmatched. The CDR3 consists of 15 residues. From germline, CDR1 is SNHLY and CDR2 FYNNEI. The CDR3 is CASSDRVKSYNEQFF. The CDR3 nucleotides read TGTGCCAGCAGCGACAGGGTAAAGTCGTACAATGAGCAGTTCTTC.

Only a few counts were recorded for this clonotype. The CDR3 bases are TGTGCCAGCAGTTCTGACAGCATATACGAGCAGTACGTC. Translating it yields CASSSDSIYEQYV. V usage is TRBV6-2 or TRBV6-3 and J usage is TRBJ2-7; possible D gene TRBD1, 5 bases. Trimming removed 4 bases at V and 4 bases at J, with 11 bases between. The germline gives CDR1 MNHEY, CDR2 SVGEGT. The CDR3 is 13 amino acids.

This clonotype appeared many times. The chain carries TRBV7-2 and TRBJ2-1, with a possible D match to TRBD1 (6 bases). This CDR3 comprises 16 residues. Germline V CDR1 and CDR2: SGHTA, FQGNSA. V lost 5 bases and J 0 bases, leaving 14 bases between the germline ends. In DNA, the CDR3 is TGTGCCAGCAGCCCATCAGGGGCCTCCTCCTACAATGAGCAGTTCTTC. It codes for CASSPSGASSYNEQFF.

V and J are TRBV10-2 and TRBJ2-3; no reliable D call. Germline lookup yields CDR1 WSHSY and CDR2 SAAADI. This CDR3 is 12 amino acids long. V was pared by 7 bases and J by 2 bases, with 7 bases between. The CDR3 here is CASKINTDTQYF. For the CDR3, the DNA is TGCGCCAGCAAAATAAACACAGATACGCAGTATTTT.

Many counts were recorded for this clonotype. Compared with germline, one end of the junction differs, possibly owing to a read error. The chain employs TRBV7-7 and TRBJ2-3; TRBD2 agrees at 9 bases. The length of the CDR3 is 15 residues. Germline V gene data show CDR1 as SSHAT and CDR2 as FNYEAQ (reference sequence). CDR3 sequence reads: CASSPSGERTDTQYF. The CDR3 DNA sequence: TGTGCTAGCAGTCCTAGCGGGGAACGCACAGATACGCAGTATTTT.

A few counts support this clonotype. J is TRBJ2-3 and V is TRBV25-1; D is undetermined. The CDR3 has 15 amino acids. From germline, CDR1 is MGHDK and CDR2 SYGVNS. V dropped 1 base and J dropped 0 bases, with 8 bases sitting between them. The CDR3 sequence: CASSEWTRSTDTQYF. The CDR3 DNA reads TGTGCCAGCAGTGAATGGACCCGGAGCACAGATACGCAGTATTTT.

The chain links TRBV7-9 to TRBJ1-1, with D perhaps TRBD1 (6 bases). The germline V gene encodes CDR1 SEHNR and CDR2 FQNEAQ (reference sequence). The CDR3 is 13 amino acids. V was shortened by 5 bases and J by 3 bases, with 10 bases between the two germline ends. In DNA, the CDR3 is TGTGCCAGCAGCCGAGGACAGTACACTGAAGCTTTCTTT. Amino acid sequence: CASSRGQYTEAFF.

The rearrangement uses TRBV5-6 and TRBJ2-5; D is possibly TRBD1 (6 bases). The CDR3 is 15 amino acids. Looked up from germline, CDR1 is SGHDT and CDR2 is YYEEEE. Trimming removed 6 bases from V and 2 bases from J, with 17 bases in between. The CDR3: CASTGPRDIQETQYF. In nucleotides, the CDR3 is TGTGCCAGCACCGGGCCCCGGGACATTCAAGAGACCCAGTACTTC.

This clonotype showed up just a few times. The rearrangement joins TRBV5-6 to TRBJ2-5; possible D gene TRBD2, 5 bases. Trimming took off 3 bases at V and 5 bases at J, with 11 bases between the two ends. This CDR3 is built from 13 residues. Per the germline V gene, CDR1 is SGHDT and CDR2 is YYEEEE. CDR3: CASSSLAAETQYF. The CDR3 DNA sequence: TGTGCCAGCAGCTCTCTAGCTGCCGAGACCCAGTACTTC.

This sequence joins TRBV7-2 and TRBJ2-5; D not certain. The CDR3 spans 14 residues. The germline V gene has CDR1 SGHTA and CDR2 FQGNSA. The V and J ends lost 5 bases and 0 bases respectively, with 10 bases between them. The CDR3 sequence: CASSSNGYQETQYF. CDR3 nucleotide sequence: TGTGCCAGCAGCAGTAACGGGTACCAAGAGACCCAGTACTTC.

The table lists this clonotype with a few counts. V usage is TRBV12-3 or TRBV12-4 and J usage is TRBJ1-2; 11 nucleotides line up with TRBD1. Trimming took 3 bases from V and 8 from J; bases not matched to a gene: 5. CDR3 length equals 14 residues. This chain's CDR3 is CASSFGQGAGGYTF. In DNA form, the CDR3 reads TGTGCCAGCAGTTTTGGACAGGGGGCTGGAGGCTACACCTTC.

The genes are TRBV27 and TRBJ2-1; D is tentatively TRBD1 or TRBD2 (5 bases each). Trimming left V 3 bases short and J 8 bases short, with 14 bases between. There are 14 residues in the CDR3. Germline loops: CDR1 MNHEY, CDR2 SMNVEV (reference sequence). The CDR3 sequence is CASSLASQGYEQFF. CDR3 sequence (DNA): TGTGCCAGCAGTTTGGCTAGCCAGGGCTATGAGCAGTTCTTC.

The chain has TRBV4-3 and TRBJ2-7; tentative D call: TRBD2 (7 bases). V was trimmed by 1 base and J by 3 bases, leaving 19 bases between them. CDR3 length: 17 residues. Germline V CDR1 and CDR2: LGHNA, YSLEER. The CDR3 coding sequence is TGCGCCAGCAGCCAAGGGGCGGGGGCTAATCTCCACTACGAGCAGTACTTC. It encodes CASSQGAGANLHYEQYF.

The chain couples TRBV29-1 to TRBJ1-1; D remains ambiguous. This CDR3 has 14 residues. Germline CDR1 SQVTM, CDR2 ANQGSEA. Trimming removed 0 bases at V and 6 bases at J, with 14 bases between. The chain's CDR3 is CSVEDPPRGPEAFF. In DNA, the CDR3 is TGCAGCGTTGAAGATCCCCCGCGCGGCCCTGAAGCTTTCTTT.

This rearrangement joins TRBV2 to TRBJ2-1; D is undetermined. Germline assignment: CDR1 SNHLY and CDR2 FYNNEI. The CDR3 has 12 amino acids. The V end lost 4 bases, the J end lost 3 bases, and 4 bases lay between the germline ends. This CDR3 reads CASSGNYNEQFF. The DNA for the CDR3 is TGTGCCAGCAGTGGCAACTACAATGAGCAGTTCTTC. Variable domain in full (rest from reference TRBV2 and TRBJ2-1): EPEVTQTPSHQVTQMGQEVILRCVPISNHLYFYWYRQILGQKVEFLVSFYNNEISEKSEIFDDQFSVERPDGSNFTLKIRSTKLEDSAMYFCASSGNYNEQFFGPGTRLTVL.

This clonotype came up a few times. It is unclear where the CDR3 begins or ends on the DNA, so no DNA is shown, and the CDR3 is as TCRdb lists it. The chain joins TRBV12-3 or TRBV12-4 to TRBJ2-1; TRBD1, as called in the table, went unchecked against the DNA. Counting both end residues, the CDR3 totals 15 amino acids. The CDR3 sequence: CASSFFGQGIDEQFF.

The CDR3, as DNA: TGCAGCGTAGGTAGCCGAAATGAGCAGTTCTTC. Translating it yields CSVGSRNEQFF. The chain joins TRBV29-1 to TRBJ2-1; D gene ambiguous. V was trimmed by 6 bases and J by 7 bases, leaving 10 bases between them. There are 11 residues in the CDR3. The germline gives CDR1 SQVTM, CDR2 ANQGSEA.

This clonotype was observed a few times. V and J are TRBV25-1 and TRBJ2-5; D is perhaps TRBD1 (6 bases). Per germline, CDR1 MGHDK and CDR2 SYGVNS. The CDR3 is 16 amino acids. The V and J ends lost 5 bases and 3 bases respectively, with 19 bases between them. CDR3 protein: CASSSRQGRKEETQYF. The CDR3 DNA reads TGTGCCAGCAGTTCCAGGCAGGGGCGAAAGGAAGAGACCCAGTACTTC. Full variable domain (remainder filled in from reference TRBV25-1 and TRBJ2-5): EADIYQTPRYLVIGTGKKITLECSQTMGHDKMYWYQQDPGMELHLIHYSYGVNSTEKGDLSSESTVSRIRTEHFPLTLESARPSHTSQYLCASSSRQGRKEETQYFGPGTRLLVL.

This clonotype showed up just a few times. The chain employs TRBV7-2 and TRBJ1-5; tentative D call: TRBD1 (5 bases). CDR3 length equals 15 residues. The ends were cut back, 3 bases at V and 1 base at J, with 10 bases in the middle. The germline V gene encodes CDR1 SGHTA and CDR2 FQGNSA. The CDR3 DNA reads TGTGCCAGCAGCTTCTTGCAGGGCAGCAATCAGCCCCAGCATTTT. This codes for CASSFLQGSNQPQHF.